Described below is a single T cell receptor beta chain sequence and its context. This specimen comes from a study of blood T cell repertoires in COVID-19. Study as a whole: The origin of the acute and convalescent COVID-19 samples was the United States, Italy and Spain.

The authors' processing: Quantification of nucleated cells was approximated via reference gene primer amplification. TCRdb's copy holds only in-frame clones and misses some; the assay was immunoSEQ multiplex PCR. The DNA gave D and trimming, while V, J and clone size come from that table. The top ten hold approximately 13% of the sample, which has approximately 180,000 clones, about 86% seen once. Seattle's cohort entered during active infection and was followed longitudinally. Sequencing used peripheral blood. The clonotype comes from a woman in her seventies with COVID-19, enrolled during active disease.

The CDR3 loop reads CASSVPPGQSYNEQFF. The DNA for the CDR3 is TGTGCCAGCAGCGTCCCCCCGGGACAGTCCTACAATGAGCAGTTCTTC. The chain couples TRBV9 to TRBJ2-1, with 7 bases aligning to TRBD1. V gave up 2 bases and J gave up 1 base; unmatched junction bases: 6. The germline CDR1 and CDR2 sequences are SGDLS and YYNGEE. This CDR3 is 16 amino acids long.